The rows below give T cell receptor beta chains drawn from one sample of a study of shared clonotypes between healthy human individuals. Sequencing used immunoSEQ multiplex PCR; TCRdb keeps in-frame clones, though not all of them. The sample yields 1.6 million or so clones, around 98.5% seen once. The specimen sequenced was naive CD4+ T cells sorted from blood. The source is a man aged 25 to 45 in good health. Each CDR3 is given with its conserved first and last residue. A D gene is named only where the DNA matches it firmly. The size of a clone is reported for some rows only, either as once, few or many, or as a class for expanded clones.

>TRBJ2-7|NA|TRBV4-1|NA
TGCGCCAGCAGCTCCCGACCGTCCGAGCAGTACTTC
CASSSRPSEQYF
>TRBJ2-3|few|TRBV11-2|NA
TGTGCCAGCAGCCTGGCAGATACGCAGTATTTT
CASSLADTQYF
>TRBJ1-1|once|TRBV5-1|TRBD1
TGCGCCAGCAGCTTGGGGACAGGGAAGCGCACTGAAGCTTTCTTT
CASSLGTGKRTEAFF
>TRBJ1-4|NA|TRBV19|NA
TGTGCCAGTATTCCTAATGAAAAACTGTTTTTT
CASIPNEKLFF
>TRBJ2-1|NA|TRBV11-2|TRBD2
TGTGCCAGCGCCTTTAGCGGGACCCCGCCGGAGTTCTTC
CASAFSGTPPEFF
>TRBJ2-7|NA|TRBV7-9|TRBD2
TGTGCCAGCAGCGCCCGGACTAGCGCCTCCTACGAGCAGTACTTC
CASSARTSASYEQYF
>TRBJ2-1|once|TRBV10-1|NA
TGCGCCAGCAGTGAAACCTTATCTCGATACAATGAGCAGTTCTTC
CASSETLSRYNEQFF
>TRBJ2-1|NA|TRBV7-2|TRBD2
TGTGCCAGCAGCACCTCTAGCGGGAGGTTCTACAATGAGCAGTTCTTC
CASSTSSGRFYNEQFF
>TRBJ1-5|NA|TRBV5-1|NA
TGCGCCAGCAGCCTAGATAGCAATCAGCCCCAGCATTTT
CASSLDSNQPQHF
>TRBJ1-1|NA|TRBV28|NA
TGTGCCAGCAGTTTAGTTGCAGGCCTGAACACTGAAGCTTTCTTT
CASSLVAGLNTEAFF
>TRBJ2-7|NA|TRBV15|TRBD1
TGTGCCACCAGCAGAGGAGGGGGCGGGTTCCTCTACGAGCAGTACTTC
CATSRGGGGFLYEQYF
>TRBJ1-2|NA|TRBV28|NA
TGTGCCAGCAGTTTCCCGGCATACTATGGCTACACCTTC
CASSFPAYYGYTF
>TRBJ1-2|NA|TRBV18|NA
TGTGCCAGCTCACCAACCGGGGACTATGGCTACACCTTC
CASSPTGDYGYTF
>TRBJ2-7|NA|TRBV5-4|TRBD1
TGTGCCAGCACCACCTCCGGGGACAGCTCCTACGAGCAGTACTTC
CASTTSGDSSYEQYF
>TRBJ2-7|NA|TRBV11-2|NA
TGTGCCAGCAGCTTAGGGGCAGGTCGGGACGAGCAGTACTTC
CASSLGAGRDEQYF
>TRBJ2-7|NA|TRBV7-9|TRBD1
TGTGCCAGCAGTTCCATCCGGGACAGGGCCTACGAGCAGTACTTC
CASSSIRDRAYEQYF
>TRBJ2-1|NA|TRBV6-1|NA
TGTGCCAGCGGGCTTTGGGCAGACTACAATGAGCAGTTCTTC
CASGLWADYNEQFF
>TRBJ2-1|NA|TRBV9|NA
TGTGCCAGCAGCGTAGGGGGAGACTATCCGAACCATAACAATGAGCAGTTCTTC
CASSVGGDYPNHNNEQFF
>TRBJ2-5|NA|TRBV7-2|TRBD2
TGTGCCAGCAGCTTCCGGACTAGCGATGGGACCCAGTACTTC
CASSFRTSDGTQYF
>TRBJ2-1|NA|TRBV5-1|NA
TGCGCCAGCAGCCCTCTCCTGCGGCACAATGAGCAGTTCTTC
CASSPLLRHNEQFF
>TRBJ1-3|NA|TRBV29-1|NA
TGCAGCGTTGAGGGGGCGAGCGGAAACACCATATATTTT
CSVEGASGNTIYF
>TRBJ1-2|NA|TRBV5-1|NA
TGCGCCAGCAGCTTGGAAACGACAGGCATCTATGGCTACACCTTC
CASSLETTGIYGYTF
>TRBJ1-2|NA|TRBV30|NA
TGTGCCTGGAGTTCGAGGGCTAACTATGGCTACACCTTC
CAWSSRANYGYTF
>TRBJ2-3|NA|TRBV5-1|TRBD2
TGCGCCAGCAGCGCTGGGACTAGCGGAAATACGCAGTATTTT
CASSAGTSGNTQYF